The clone carrying this T cell receptor beta chain came up many times. TCRdb re-analyzed the PCR reads through MiXCR. The table shows 20,000 to 25,000 clones, with around an eighth occurring only once. The V segment lost 0 bases and the J segment 7 bases; nucleotides outside the gene matches: 7. Per the germline V gene, CDR1 is LGHDT and CDR2 is YNNKEL (reference sequence). The CDR3 consists of 17 residues. This record belongs to a study of metastatic and nonmetastatic thyroid tumors. Looking at the study overall: It was across blood and tumor or nodule tissue from malignant and benign thyroid patients that repertoires were compared.

No treatment of any kind had been given to any patient before thyroid surgery. This clonotype originated in a female donor with papillary thyroid cancer or a benign thyroid nodule (not recorded which). Some clones in this sample may be carry-over from other donors' samples. The chain couples TRBV3-1 to TRBJ2-1; 12 bases map to TRBD1. Sequencing was done on a sample of blood. CDR3 DNA sequence: TGTGCCAGCAGCCAAGAAGGGAGGGACAGGGGGCTGAATGAGCAGTTCTTC. This sequence encodes CASSQEGRDRGLNEQFF.